The present TCR beta chain was sequenced within a study of T cells after yellow fever vaccination. The CDR3 is 16 residues long. Trimming cost V 4 bases and J 4 bases; bases outside gene matches: 9. Per germline, CDR1 SGHNT and CDR2 YENEEA. Each CDR3 protein is one row after TCRdb ran MiXCR on the 5' RACE reads. Here the sample spans about 430,000 distinct CDR3 sequences, 18% being singletons. The chain carries TRBV11-3 and TRBJ2-3; 9 bases map to TRBD2. The sequence was collected from a young man who received the YFV17D yellow fever vaccine. Specimen: PBMCs, collected before the yellow fever booster vaccination. CDR3 sequence reads: CASSWGRGGPADTQYF. CDR3 in DNA: TGTGCCAGCAGCTGGGGGCGGGGGGGGCCAGCAGATACGCAGTATTTT.